This T cell receptor beta chain originates from a study of blood T cell repertoires in COVID-19. Study information: Samples of COVID-19 (acute and convalescent) were obtained from the United States, Italy and Spain. PBMCs, B-cell-depleted T cells, or T cells provided the cDNA or gDNA that made up the material.

In the source study's methods: The authors estimated nucleated cell counts from reference gene primer amplification. Some clones are missing from TCRdb's copy, which holds only in-frame ones; the method was immunoSEQ multiplex PCR. That table furnishes V, J and clone size, whereas the DNA furnished D and trimming. The data show about 160,000 clones, approximately 84% seen once. The CDR3 has 12 amino acids. Germline V CDR1 and CDR2: SGHRS, YFSETQ. Deletions cut 0 bases from V and 10 bases from J, with 8 bases between. Sequenced: peripheral blood. The TCR sequence derives from a woman of 80 years or more with acute or convalescent COVID-19. The chain employs TRBV5-1 and TRBJ2-1, with no clear D. The CDR3 bases are TGCGCCAGCAGCTTGGTGACCGGGGAGCAGTTCTTC. Amino acid sequence: CASSLVTGEQFF.